This is a list of T cell receptor beta chains from one sample in a study of blood T cell repertoires in COVID-19. Produced via immunoSEQ multiplex PCR; TCRdb's table is partial and in-frame only. This table holds roughly 160,000 clones, 74% found once. Material for sequencing was peripheral blood. Receptor source: a woman older than 75 with acute or convalescent COVID-19. Each CDR3 is given with its conserved first and last residue. D genes are given only for firm matches. Clone size appears in some rows only: once, few, many, or a class for an expanded clone.

CDR3nt: TGTGCCAGCAGCCAAGGACAGGGGGCTTTCACGGGAAACACCATATATTTT
CDR3aa: CASSQGQGAFTGNTIYF
v_gene: TRBV3-1/TRBV3-2
abundance: .
d_gene: TRBD1
j_gene: TRBJ1-3

CDR3nt: TGTGCCAGCAGCTTACAAGGCGGCGGAACCTACGAGCAGTACTTC
CDR3aa: CASSLQGGGTYEQYF
v_gene: TRBV7-2
abundance: .
d_gene: .
j_gene: TRBJ2-7

CDR3nt: TGCAGTGCTAGGAGGAGCTCAGGCTACACCTTC
CDR3aa: CSARRSSGYTF
v_gene: TRBV20-1
abundance: .
d_gene: .
j_gene: TRBJ1-2

CDR3nt: TGTGCCAGCAGTAGCTGGGGGGGCGCGGGCAATCAGCCCCAGCATTTT
CDR3aa: CASSSWGGAGNQPQHF
v_gene: TRBV27
abundance: .
d_gene: .
j_gene: TRBJ1-5

CDR3nt: TGTGCCACCAAAGGGACAGGGGGCACCGGGGAGCTGTTTTTT
CDR3aa: CATKGTGGTGELFF
v_gene: TRBV24-1
abundance: few
d_gene: TRBD1
j_gene: TRBJ2-2

CDR3nt: TGTGCCAGCAGTCGCAGGGAGGGTAATGAAAAACTGTTTTTT
CDR3aa: CASSRREGNEKLFF
v_gene: TRBV28
abundance: few
d_gene: .
j_gene: TRBJ1-4

CDR3nt: TGTGCCTGGAGTAAGGGACAGGACTACGAGCAGTACTTC
CDR3aa: CAWSKGQDYEQYF
v_gene: TRBV30
abundance: .
d_gene: TRBD1
j_gene: TRBJ2-7

CDR3nt: TGTGCCAGCAGCTTAACAGCGGGAGGTTACAATGAGCAGTTCTTC
CDR3aa: CASSLTAGGYNEQFF
v_gene: TRBV7-3
abundance: few
d_gene: TRBD2
j_gene: TRBJ2-1

CDR3nt: TGTGCCAGCAGTTCCTTGGACAGGGCAAGTCGGGAGCTGTTTTTT
CDR3aa: CASSSLDRASRELFF
v_gene: TRBV6-6
abundance: .
d_gene: TRBD1
j_gene: TRBJ2-2

CDR3nt: TGTGCCAGCAGCCAAGATCTTGTACAGGGTATTGGGGGAGGGCTTCTCGAGCAGTACTTC
CDR3aa: CASSQDLVQGIGGGLLEQYF
v_gene: TRBV4-2
abundance: .
d_gene: .
j_gene: TRBJ2-7

CDR3nt: TGCGCCAGCAGCCAAGATCCAATAACTAGCGGGAGAATAGGTGAGCAGTTCTTC
CDR3aa: CASSQDPITSGRIGEQFF
v_gene: TRBV4-1
abundance: many
d_gene: TRBD2
j_gene: TRBJ2-1

CDR3nt: TGCGCCAGCAGCCAGGCCCCTAGCGGGACCTACAATGAGCAGTTCTTC
CDR3aa: CASSQAPSGTYNEQFF
v_gene: TRBV4-3
abundance: few
d_gene: TRBD2
j_gene: TRBJ2-1

CDR3nt: TGTGCCAGCAGCCTCGGGAGTCAGCCCCAGCATTTT
CDR3aa: CASSLGSQPQHF
v_gene: TRBV7-9
abundance: .
d_gene: .
j_gene: TRBJ1-5

CDR3nt: TGTGCCAGTAGCAAGACAGGAAACTATGGCTACACCTTC
CDR3aa: CASSKTGNYGYTF
v_gene: TRBV19
abundance: .
d_gene: .
j_gene: TRBJ1-2

CDR3nt: TGCAGCGTTGCCCCGGGGGTGAGAACCGGGGAGCTGTTTTTT
CDR3aa: CSVAPGVRTGELFF
v_gene: TRBV29-1
abundance: .
d_gene: .
j_gene: TRBJ2-2

CDR3nt: TGTGCCAGCAGCACCCGGACGACAGGGATAGGCAGTCCTAATGAAAAACTGTTTTTT
CDR3aa: CASSTRTTGIGSPNEKLFF
v_gene: TRBV7-8
abundance: .
d_gene: TRBD1
j_gene: TRBJ1-4

CDR3nt: TGTGCCAGCAGCCAGGGGTCGGGGATGAACACTGAAGCTTTCTTT
CDR3aa: CASSQGSGMNTEAFF
v_gene: TRBV3-1/TRBV3-2
abundance: .
d_gene: .
j_gene: TRBJ1-1

CDR3nt: TGTGCCAGCAGCCGGGACAGGAACCAAGAGACCCAGTACTTC
CDR3aa: CASSRDRNQETQYF
v_gene: TRBV2
abundance: .
d_gene: TRBD1
j_gene: TRBJ2-5

CDR3nt: TGTGCCATCTGGGTAGCGGGGACCGAGGAGACCGGGGAGCTGTTTTTT
CDR3aa: CAIWVAGTEETGELFF
v_gene: TRBV10-3
abundance: .
d_gene: TRBD2
j_gene: TRBJ2-2

CDR3nt: TGTGCCAGCAGCCAAGCGGGACTAGCGGGAACGGATACGCAGTATTTT
CDR3aa: CASSQAGLAGTDTQYF
v_gene: TRBV3-1/TRBV3-2
abundance: .
d_gene: TRBD2
j_gene: TRBJ2-3

CDR3nt: TGTGCCAGCAGCGCCGAGGGAAAGAGCGGCCCTACCTACAATGAGCAGTTCTTC
CDR3aa: CASSAEGKSGPTYNEQFF
v_gene: TRBV9
abundance: .
d_gene: .
j_gene: TRBJ2-1

CDR3nt: TGTGCCAGCAGGCTGGGCGGGAGAGGGAAAGATACGCAGTATTTT
CDR3aa: CASRLGGRGKDTQYF
v_gene: TRBV28
abundance: .
d_gene: TRBD2
j_gene: TRBJ2-3

CDR3nt: TGTGCCAGCAGTTTATTTCCGACAGGGGGGACTTATAATTCACCCCTCCACTTT
CDR3aa: CASSLFPTGGTYNSPLHF
v_gene: TRBV28
abundance: .
d_gene: TRBD1
j_gene: TRBJ1-6

CDR3nt: TGTGCCAGCAGTTCCCGGGAACTCTACGAGCAGTACTTC
CDR3aa: CASSSRELYEQYF
v_gene: TRBV27
abundance: .
d_gene: .
j_gene: TRBJ2-7

CDR3nt: TGTGCCAGCAGCGTACAAGAGACCCAGTACTTC
CDR3aa: CASSVQETQYF
v_gene: TRBV7-8
abundance: .
d_gene: .
j_gene: TRBJ2-5

CDR3nt: TGTGCCAGCTTTTGGACTAGCGGAGTTAGCGGGGAGCTGTTTTTT
CDR3aa: CASFWTSGVSGELFF
v_gene: TRBV2
abundance: .
d_gene: TRBD2
j_gene: TRBJ2-2

CDR3nt: TGTGCCAGCAGCAAGCCGACTAGCGGGAGTCCAGATACGCAGTATTTT
CDR3aa: CASSKPTSGSPDTQYF
v_gene: TRBV21-1
abundance: .
d_gene: .
j_gene: TRBJ2-3

CDR3nt: TGTGCCAGCAGTCCAGGGGTTGGGGCCAACGTCCTGACTTTC
CDR3aa: CASSPGVGANVLTF
v_gene: TRBV6-5
abundance: .
d_gene: .
j_gene: TRBJ2-6

CDR3nt: TGCAGTGCTAGTAGACAGGGGGCCTATGGCTACACCTTC
CDR3aa: CSASRQGAYGYTF
v_gene: TRBV20-1
abundance: .
d_gene: TRBD1
j_gene: TRBJ1-2

CDR3nt: TGTGCCAGCAGCTCCAGGACAGGTCACTACGAGCAGTACTTC
CDR3aa: CASSSRTGHYEQYF
v_gene: TRBV4-2
abundance: .
d_gene: TRBD1
j_gene: TRBJ2-7

CDR3nt: TGTGCCAGCAGCTTAGGCGGGTCCCCCTTTGTGGGGACAGGGGATCAATACGAGCAGTACTTC
CDR3aa: CASSLGGSPFVGTGDQYEQYF
v_gene: TRBV7-8
abundance: .
d_gene: TRBD1
j_gene: TRBJ2-7

CDR3nt: TGTGCCAGCAGCTTTGGAGGGCAGGGTGGGGCCGGGGAGCTGTTTTTT
CDR3aa: CASSFGGQGGAGELFF
v_gene: TRBV5-4
abundance: .
d_gene: .
j_gene: TRBJ2-2

CDR3nt: TGCGCCAGCGCCCGTGGGGAGGATTTTTACAATGAGCAGTTCTTC
CDR3aa: CASARGEDFYNEQFF
v_gene: TRBV4-3
abundance: .
d_gene: .
j_gene: TRBJ2-1

CDR3nt: TGTGCCAGCAGTGAAGTGGGACTAGTCGGAAAAGATACGCAGTATTTT
CDR3aa: CASSEVGLVGKDTQYF
v_gene: TRBV6-1
abundance: .
d_gene: TRBD2
j_gene: TRBJ2-3

CDR3nt: TGTGCCAGCAGTGAATATTGGGGCGAAACTGAAGCTTTCTTT
CDR3aa: CASSEYWGETEAFF
v_gene: TRBV25-1
abundance: many
d_gene: .
j_gene: TRBJ1-1

CDR3nt: TGTGCCAGCAGTGAAACTTTGGAAGCTTTCTTT
CDR3aa: CASSETLEAFF
v_gene: TRBV2
abundance: .
d_gene: .
j_gene: TRBJ1-1

CDR3nt: TGTGCCAGTAGTCTCGGGACTAACCAAGAGACCCAGTACTTC
CDR3aa: CASSLGTNQETQYF
v_gene: TRBV19
abundance: few
d_gene: TRBD2
j_gene: TRBJ2-5

CDR3nt: TGTGCCAGCAGCCAGATGACAGGGGCCCCTGAAGCTTTCTTT
CDR3aa: CASSQMTGAPEAFF
v_gene: TRBV3-1/TRBV3-2
abundance: once
d_gene: TRBD1
j_gene: TRBJ1-1

CDR3nt: TGCAGCACCGGGACAGGCCAACAAGCTAACTATGGCTACACCTTC
CDR3aa: CSTGTGQQANYGYTF
v_gene: TRBV29-1
abundance: .
d_gene: TRBD1
j_gene: TRBJ1-2

CDR3nt: TGTGCCAGCAGCCTACTAGCGGGAGGTGATGAGCAGTTCTTC
CDR3aa: CASSLLAGGDEQFF
v_gene: TRBV11-2
abundance: .
d_gene: TRBD2
j_gene: TRBJ2-1

CDR3nt: TGTGCCAGCAAAGCTGGGAGAAACTACAATGAGCAGTTCTTC
CDR3aa: CASKAGRNYNEQFF
v_gene: TRBV2
abundance: .
d_gene: .
j_gene: TRBJ2-1